These 25 T cell receptor beta chains were sequenced from one sample in a study of T cell repertoires in cytomegalovirus infection. TCRdb used MiXCR to reprocess the reads, holding one entry per CDR3 protein. The table lists 380,000 or so distinct CDR3 sequences, roughly 36% of them singletons, with roughly 13% in the top ten. Their antigens are not known. Material: cultured PBMCs, obtained from culture after CMV antigen stimulation. These receptors were obtained from a human donor in good health (CMV status not recorded). Some clones in this sample may be carry-over from other donors' samples.

The rearrangement links TRBV12-3 or TRBV12-4 to TRBJ2-1; D gene uncertain. The CDR3 spans 13 residues. V dropped 6 bases and J dropped 4 bases, with 10 bases sitting between them. CDR3 loop: CASRPSGYNEQFF. The DNA for the CDR3 is TGTGCCAGCAGACCGTCAGGTTACAATGAGCAGTTCTTC.

This clonotype was seen more than once but under ten times. Here the CDR3 reads CASSPGPLSGNTIYF. CDR3 in DNA: TGTGCCAGCAGTCCGGGACCGCTGTCTGGAAACACCATATATTTT. V and J are TRBV12-3 or TRBV12-4 and TRBJ1-3; TRBD1 might be the D (5 bases). The CDR3 covers 15 residues. Trimming removed 5 bases from V and 1 base from J, with 12 bases in between.

The CDR3 protein is CASSQTPYNTEAFF. DNA of the CDR3: TGTGCCAGCAGCCAAACCCCATATAACACTGAAGCTTTCTTT. V is TRBV4-2 and J is TRBJ1-1, with D uncertain. V lost 2 bases to trimming and J lost 2 bases, with 9 bases between them. The CDR3 spans 14 residues. Germline CDR1 and CDR2: LGHNA and YNFKEQ.

A note on this clonotype: Mismatch with germline at one junction end may stem from a read error. This chain links TRBV7-7 with TRBJ2-1; D may be TRBD2 (5 bases). The CDR3 is 14 residues long. CDR1 is SSHAT, CDR2 FNYEAQ, per germline (reference sequence). CDR3 DNA sequence: TGTGCTAGCAGCATGATATTCGGGGACAATGAGCAGTTCTTC. It is translated as CASSMIFGDNEQFF.

This chain connects TRBV6-2 or TRBV6-3 to TRBJ2-1; D uncertain. V was clipped by 6 bases and J by 6 bases, with 3 bases between them. The CDR3 is 10 residues long. Germline-derived CDR1 and CDR2 are MNHEY and SVGEGT. The CDR3 DNA reads as TGTGCCAGCAGGGGCAATGAGCAGTTCTTC. Translated: CASRGNEQFF.

The V and J genes are TRBV19 and TRBJ2-1; maybe TRBD2 (6 bases). V was shortened by 5 bases and J by 6 bases, with 23 bases between the two germline ends. The length of the CDR3 is 17 residues. Germline-derived CDR1 and CDR2 are LNHDA and SQIVND (reference sequence). The CDR3 protein is CASSFLPPGLRPNEQFF. For the CDR3, the DNA is TGTGCCAGTAGTTTTCTTCCTCCGGGACTTAGACCCAATGAGCAGTTCTTC.

This clonotype was seen a few times. The rearrangement links TRBV5-1 to TRBJ2-6; 7 positions agree with TRBD1. The germline V gene has CDR1 SGHRS and CDR2 YFSETQ. V lost 4 bases and J lost 0; bases outside the gene matches: 7. This CDR3 region has 17 residues. The CDR3 sequence is CASSLGQALSGANVLTF. Here the CDR3 DNA reads TGCGCCAGCAGCCTAGGACAGGCGCTCTCTGGGGCCAACGTCCTGACTTTC.

Written as DNA, the CDR3 is TGTGCCAGCAGTTTGACAGGGGGAGACTATGGCTACACCTTC. Translated: CASSLTGGDYGYTF. The rearrangement uses TRBV28 and TRBJ1-2; 9 bases agree with TRBD1. Germline-derived CDR1 and CDR2 are MDHEN and SYDVKM. This CDR3 is built from 14 residues. Losses at the gene ends were 3 bases for V and 3 bases for J; bases not matched to a gene: 2.

The table lists this clonotype with a few counts. The rearrangement uses TRBV27 and TRBJ2-3; D tentatively fits TRBD1 or TRBD2 (5 bases each). CDR3 length: 13 residues. Germline CDR1 and CDR2: MNHEY and SMNVEV (reference sequence). The germline V and J ends were trimmed by 6 bases and 5 bases, with 12 bases remaining between them. The CDR3 nucleotides are TGTGCCAGCAGCCAACTGAGGGGAGATACGCAGTATTTT. Protein sequence: CASSQLRGDTQYF.

The chain is built from TRBV12-3 or TRBV12-4 and TRBJ2-5; D possibly matches TRBD1 or TRBD2 (6 bases each). V lost 1 base to trimming and J lost 5 bases, with 14 bases between them. CDR3 length: 15 amino acids. Written as DNA, the CDR3 is TGTGCCAGCAGTTTAGAAACTAGGGGGGCGGAGACCCAGTACTTC. As protein: CASSLETRGAETQYF.

The V call is TRBV7-9, the J call TRBJ2-7; TRBD2 might be the D (6 bases). The CDR3 consists of 15 residues. Germline CDR1 and CDR2: SEHNR and FQNEAQ (reference sequence). V was clipped by 5 bases and J by 6 bases, with 20 bases between them. CDR3 bases: TGTGCCAGCAGCCCCGACGGGACTCCTCTGACCGAGCAGTACGTC. Its protein product is CASSPDGTPLTEQYV.

A few counts support this clonotype. The chain carries TRBV4-1 and TRBJ2-3; the D gene is possibly TRBD2 (5 bases). Germline values: CDR1 MGHRA, CDR2 YSYEKL. The CDR3 contains 11 residues. With 4 bases removed from V and 9 bases from J, the gap between germline ends came to 8 bases. The CDR3, as DNA: TGCGCCAGCAGCCTAGAGCGGACGCAGTATTTT. Protein product: CASSLERTQYF.

Comment on this clonotype: Its ends do not fully match the called genes, so a read error is possible. The rearrangement links TRBV5-3 to TRBJ1-2; D is possibly TRBD1 (6 bases). TRBV5-3 qualifies as an ORF whose function is uncertain. This CDR3 has 12 residues. The CDR3 bases are TGTGCCAGCAGCTTGACAACAGGGGGCTACACCTTC. Translated: CASSLTTGGYTF.

J is TRBJ1-6 and V is TRBV28; no definite D call. Trimming removed 2 bases from V and 8 bases from J, with 13 bases in between. Germline V gives CDR1 MDHEN, CDR2 SYDVKM. The CDR3 spans 15 residues. The CDR3 DNA follows: TGTGCCAGCAGTTTACTTCGGGGTTTTGATTCACCCCTCCACTTT. Amino acids: CASSLLRGFDSPLHF.

This clonotype has just a few counts. This chain uses TRBV4-3 with TRBJ2-1; 7 nucleotides match TRBD1. This CDR3 spans 15 amino acids. Unmatched junction bases numbered 6, after V lost 0 bases and J lost 7 bases. CDR1 is LGHNA, CDR2 YSLEER, per germline. The CDR3 region is CASSQEGGRLNEQFF. CDR3 nucleotide sequence: TGCGCCAGCAGCCAAGAAGGGGGCCGACTGAATGAGCAGTTCTTC.

This chain joins TRBV6-5 and TRBJ1-1, with 8 bases matching TRBD1. The V gene's germline CDR1 is MNHEY and CDR2 SVGAGI. The trim removed 0 bases at V and 0 bases at J, leaving 9 bases unmatched. The CDR3 is made up of 18 amino acids. The CDR3, as DNA: TGTGCCAGCAGTTACTCGACAGGGGCCAGAATAATGAACACTGAAGCTTTCTTT. Its protein product is CASSYSTGARIMNTEAFF.

This clonotype was recorded a few times. The gene calls are TRBV7-9 and TRBJ1-4; D uncertain. The CDR3 has 14 amino acids. With 1 base removed from V and 8 bases from J, the gap between germline ends came to 11 bases. CDR1 SEHNR and CDR2 FQNEAQ come from the germline V gene (reference sequence). As DNA, the CDR3 is TGTGCCAGCAGCTTAGACACCAGTTCCGAAAAACTGTTTTTT. Translation: CASSLDTSSEKLFF.

The rearrangement links TRBV6-1 to TRBJ1-1; D not resolved. V was trimmed by 7 bases and J by 6 bases, leaving 12 bases between them. This CDR3 region has 12 residues. Germline CDR1 reads MNHNS; CDR2 reads SASEGT. Here the CDR3 DNA reads TGTGCCAGCAACGAACTCCGGTCTGAAGCTTTCTTT. It specifies CASNELRSEAFF.

This clonotype was seen at least ten times. The V call is TRBV6-5, the J call TRBJ1-1; tentatively, D is TRBD1 (5 bases). Trimming took off 7 bases at V and 4 bases at J, with 16 bases between the two ends. The CDR3 runs to 14 residues. Germline CDR1 MNHEY, CDR2 SVGAGI. CDR3 sequence (DNA): TGTGCCAGCACCCGCCGGGACGGGCGCACTGAAGCTTTCTTT. Its translation: CASTRRDGRTEAFF.

The chain's CDR3 is CASRQIFGPKYF. The CDR3 bases are TGTGCCAGCAGGCAGATATTCGGACCTAAGTACTTC. This chain connects TRBV6-5 to TRBJ2-7; D not resolved. Trimming removed 6 bases from V and 11 bases from J, with 17 bases in between. CDR1 and CDR2 from the germline V gene are MNHEY and SVGAGI. The CDR3 runs 12 residues.

This clonotype was detected a few times. DNA for the CDR3: TGTGCCACCAGCAGAGATGGAATAGCAGATTACAATGAGCAGTTCTTC. Its protein product is CATSRDGIADYNEQFF. The chain links TRBV15 to TRBJ2-1; no clear D gene. Trimming left V 0 bases short and J 4 bases short, with 13 bases between. The germline V gene encodes CDR1 LNHNV and CDR2 YYDKDF (reference sequence). The CDR3 is 16 residues long.

This clonotype was picked up a small number of times. Here the CDR3 DNA reads TGTGCCACCAGCAGAGATCAGTTCATCTCTGGAAACACCATATATTTT. It encodes CATSRDQFISGNTIYF. V is TRBV15 and J is TRBJ1-3; D not certain. V lost 0 bases, J lost 0 bases, and 9 bases lay in between. Germline V gene lookup returns CDR1 LNHNV and CDR2 YYDKDF (reference sequence). The length of the CDR3 is 16 residues.

The CDR3 region is CAIGRDTQYF. In nucleotides, the CDR3 is TGTGCCATCGGGAGAGATACGCAGTATTTT. The V and J genes are TRBV10-3 and TRBJ2-3; the D gene is possibly TRBD2 (5 bases). Germline V gene sequence: CDR1 ENHRY, CDR2 SYGVKD. The CDR3 contains 10 residues. Trimming pared 8 bases from V and 5 bases from J, leaving 5 bases between.

This chain connects TRBV4-1 to TRBJ2-3, with D hard to call. This CDR3 is built from 15 residues. CDR1 is MGHRA and CDR2 is YSYEKL in the germline V gene. The V end was cut by 3 bases, the J end by 3 bases, with 13 bases between. DNA of the CDR3: TGCGCCAGCAGCCACAGATGGGGATCAACAGATACGCAGTATTTT. Encoded protein: CASSHRWGSTDTQYF.

The rearrangement links TRBV3-1 to TRBJ2-6, with TRBD1 as a possible D gene (6 bases). This CDR3 has 16 residues. V was clipped by 2 bases and J by 0 bases, with 8 bases between them. Germline lookup yields CDR1 LGHDT and CDR2 YNNKEL (reference sequence). Here the CDR3 reads CASSQPTGSGANVLTF. The CDR3 DNA reads as TGTGCCAGCAGCCAACCGACAGGCTCTGGGGCCAACGTCCTGACTTTC.